The entry below describes one T cell receptor beta chain. Authors' processing steps: Amplification of reference gene primers provided the estimated nucleated cell counts. TCRdb keeps only in-frame clones here, not all; method: immunoSEQ multiplex PCR. D and trimming were read from the DNA, whereas the V and J calls and clone size are those reported in that table. The sample holds around 91,000 clones, 85% seen once. This sample is part of a study of blood T cell repertoires in COVID-19. Study background: The origin of the acute and convalescent COVID-19 samples was the United States, Italy and Spain. PBMCs, B-cell-depleted T cells, or T cells were the source of the cDNA or gDNA that made up the material.

V lost 3 bases and J lost 6, with 20 bases in between. Per the germline V gene, CDR1 is SGHNT and CDR2 is YYREEE (reference sequence). The CDR3 consists of 16 residues. The specimen was peripheral blood. The sequence was obtained from an elderly man with acute or convalescent COVID-19. The chain joins TRBV5-4 to TRBJ2-3, with D possibly being TRBD1 (5 bases). The CDR3: CASSWMSGWGTDTQYF. The CDR3 nucleotides are TGTGCCAGCAGCTGGATGTCAGGGTGGGGTACGGATACGCAGTATTTT.